Listed here is a single T cell receptor beta chain. As yet, its antigen is unknown. Sequencing was performed with immunoSEQ multiplex PCR; in TCRdb, only in-frame clones are kept and a portion is missing. The table includes under 100,000 clones, around nine tenths detected once. This record belongs to a study of T cell responses to AZD1222 COVID-19 vaccine. Second doses that came at about 4 or about 12 weeks were put together. Germline V CDR1 and CDR2: MNHEY, SVGEGT. Trimming left V 1 base short and J 0 bases short, with 15 bases between. The CDR3 covers 17 residues. Findings of the study overall: Among spike-specific TCRs, nearly half reportedly target unmutated variant regions. Clonal diversity was possibly underestimated, and white British individuals and females predominated among donors.

The sample consisted of peripheral blood, taken 28 days after the second AZD1222 dose. The sequence derives from an adult who received the AZD1222 COVID-19 vaccine. The V gene is TRBV6-2 or TRBV6-3, the J gene TRBJ1-2, with D possibly matching TRBD1 (5 bases). In nucleotides, the CDR3 is TGTGCCAGCAGTTACTGGCAGGGACCCTTAGCTAACTATGGCTACACCTTC. Translation: CASSYWQGPLANYGYTF.